Below, one T cell receptor (beta chain) is given with its context. Its antigen is not known. The data stem from a study of CD8 T cells in ankylosing spondylitis. TCRdb ran MiXCR on the 5' RACE reads and lists one entry per CDR3 protein. Of some 120,000 distinct CDR3 sequences in the sample, roughly 13% were seen once. The germline V gene encodes CDR1 DFQATT and CDR2 SNEGSKA (reference sequence). This CDR3 region has 15 residues. Germline trimming cut 4 bases from V and 4 bases from J; bases unmatched to any gene: 11. Study-level results: In peripheral blood, disease-linked CD8+ clones occurred at relatively low frequencies.

This sequence joins TRBV20-1 and TRBJ2-7; 9 nucleotides match TRBD2. Source material: blood, either unsorted or a sorted T cell fraction (not recorded which). The TCR sequence derives from a female donor with ankylosing spondylitis or in good health (not recorded which). CDR3 region: CSAKEGTSIGYEQYF. CDR3 sequence (DNA): TGCAGTGCTAAAGAAGGGACTAGCATCGGTTACGAGCAGTACTTC.